The TCR beta chain described here comes from a study of response to subunit inactivated influenza vaccine. The CDR3 extends over 14 amino acids. The V and J ends lost 2 bases and 7 bases respectively, with 12 bases between them. Germline V gene lookup returns CDR1 SEHNR and CDR2 FQNEAQ (reference sequence). This clonotype was detected a few times. Its target is unknown. One entry per CDR3 protein results from TCRdb running MiXCR on the RT-PCR reads. The sample carries roughly 700,000 distinct CDR3 sequences, approximately 13% recorded once. Overall study findings and caveats: Researchers suggested that each seasonal influenza vaccination recruits few new T cells.

The input for sequencing was PBMCs from blood, taken 14 to 15 days before vaccination. V usage is TRBV7-9 and J usage is TRBJ2-1; D may be TRBD1 or TRBD2 (5 bases each). The receptor was isolated from a man in his fifties or sixties who received an inactivated influenza vaccine. The CDR3 DNA reads TGTGCCAGCAGCTTAACGGGAAAGGGGAATGAGCAGTTCTTC. Translation gives CASSLTGKGNEQFF.